These 8 T cell receptor beta chains were all obtained from the same sample, sequenced in a study of shared clonotypes between healthy human individuals. TCRdb keeps only in-frame clones here, not all; method: immunoSEQ multiplex PCR. The sample records about half a million clones, over 70% being singletons. The material sequenced was PBMCs. These receptors came from a woman aged 40-49 years in good health. Some clones in this sample may be carry-over from other donors' samples.

The rearrangement joins TRBV30 to TRBJ1-1, with D unclear. Germline CDR1 GTSNPN, CDR2 SVGIG (reference sequence). With 2 bases removed from V and 0 bases from J, the gap between germline ends came to 7 bases. This CDR3 region has 13 residues. The CDR3 reads CAWSLGMNTEAFF. The CDR3 nucleotides read TGTGCCTGGAGTCTGGGCATGAACACTGAAGCTTTCTTT.

The V gene is TRBV30, the J gene TRBJ2-7; 7 bases fit TRBD1. Germline V gene lookup returns CDR1 GTSNPN and CDR2 SVGIG (reference sequence). Trimming at V came to 1 base and at J to 3 bases, leaving 9 bases not matched to a gene. This CDR3 is 15 amino acids long. CDR3 protein: CAWSGLSRQGYEQYF. CDR3 nucleotides: TGTGCCTGGAGTGGCTTAAGCCGACAGGGCTACGAGCAGTACTTC.

The chain combines TRBV7-8 with TRBJ2-2, with D uncertain. CDR3 length: 15 amino acids. Per the germline V gene, CDR1 is SGHVS and CDR2 is FQNEAQ. Trimming cost V 5 bases and J 2 bases, with 12 bases left between them. The CDR3 DNA is TGTGCCAGCAGCCCCACCCCCACCAACACCGGGGAGCTGTTTTTT. Translating gives CASSPTPTNTGELFF.

The chain is built from TRBV28 and TRBJ2-7; TRBD1 or TRBD2 may be the D gene (6 bases each). The CDR3 loop spans 17 amino acids. Trimming stripped 3 bases from V and 0 bases from J, with 18 bases between. Per germline, CDR1 MDHEN and CDR2 SYDVKM. The CDR3 nucleotides are TGTGCCAGCAGTTTCCACCCTGTGGGGGGCGACTCCTACGAGCAGTACTTC. The encoded protein is CASSFHPVGGDSYEQYF.

This clone appeared a single time. V gene TRBV28 combines with J gene TRBJ2-7; D could derive from TRBD1 or TRBD2 (5 bases each). Trimming took off 6 bases at V and 4 bases at J, with 25 bases between the two ends. CDR1 MDHEN and CDR2 SYDVKM come from the germline V gene. This CDR3 region has 17 residues. CDR3 bases: TGTGCCAGCAGCCCGCTTTTAGGGGACCCCCTCAGTTACGAGCAGTACTTC. As protein: CASSPLLGDPLSYEQYF.

The chain employs TRBV28 and TRBJ1-4, with 11 nucleotides matching TRBD1. The CDR3 has 15 residues. V shed 5 bases, J shed 6 bases, and the junction held 5 bases outside the gene matches. Germline values: CDR1 MDHEN, CDR2 SYDVKM. The CDR3 sequence is CASSAPGQGDEKLFF. In nucleotides, the CDR3 is TGTGCCAGCAGTGCACCGGGACAGGGGGATGAAAAACTGTTTTTT.

The rearrangement links TRBV4-1 to TRBJ1-4, with a tentative D call TRBD1 (5 bases). Germline CDR1 MGHRA, CDR2 YSYEKL. The CDR3 contains 14 residues. V lost 1 base and J lost 7, with 10 bases in between. The CDR3 sequence: CASSQAGNLEKLFF. The CDR3 region has the DNA TGCGCCAGCAGCCAAGCAGGGAACCTTGAAAAACTGTTTTTT.

CDR3 sequence: CASSLKSSGTYEQYF. The DNA of the CDR3 is TGTGCCAGCAGCTTGAAGTCTAGCGGAACCTACGAGCAGTACTTC. V gene TRBV5-4 combines with J gene TRBJ2-7; 7 nucleotides line up with TRBD2. This CDR3 has 15 residues. The germline V gene has CDR1 SGHNT and CDR2 YYREEE (reference sequence). The ends lost 1 base at V and 2 bases at J; junction bases unmatched: 6.